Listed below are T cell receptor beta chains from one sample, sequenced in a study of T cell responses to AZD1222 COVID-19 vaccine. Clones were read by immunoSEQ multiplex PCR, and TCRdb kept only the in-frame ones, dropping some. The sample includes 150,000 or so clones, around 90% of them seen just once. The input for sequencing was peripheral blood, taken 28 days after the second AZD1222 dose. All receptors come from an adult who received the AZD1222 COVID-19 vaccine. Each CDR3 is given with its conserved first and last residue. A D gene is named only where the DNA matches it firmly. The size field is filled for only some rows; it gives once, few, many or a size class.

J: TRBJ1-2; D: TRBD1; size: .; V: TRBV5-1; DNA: TGCGCCAGCAGCTTTAGGGGGCTTCAGGATGGCTACACCTTC; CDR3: CASSFRGLQDGYTF
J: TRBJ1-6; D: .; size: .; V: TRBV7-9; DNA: TGTGCCAGCAGCTTAGGGGGGGCCGGTAATTCACCCCTCCACTTT; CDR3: CASSLGGAGNSPLHF
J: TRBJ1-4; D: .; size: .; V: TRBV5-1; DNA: TGCGCCAGCAGCCCTTACCCGGACGAAAAACTGTTTTTT; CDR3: CASSPYPDEKLFF
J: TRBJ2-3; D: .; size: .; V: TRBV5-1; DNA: TGCGCCAGCAGCGTTTCCGGGTTCGGCACAGATACGCAGTATTTT; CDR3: CASSVSGFGTDTQYF
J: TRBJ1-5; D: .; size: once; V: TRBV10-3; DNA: TGTGCCATCAGTGAGTATGACAGTTTTCGTACCAATCAGCCCCAGCATTTT; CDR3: CAISEYDSFRTNQPQHF
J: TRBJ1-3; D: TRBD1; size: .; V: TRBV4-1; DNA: TGCGCCAGCAGCCAAGGACAGGGGGTAGGAAACACCATATATTTT; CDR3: CASSQGQGVGNTIYF
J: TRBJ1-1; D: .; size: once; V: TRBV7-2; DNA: TGTGCCAGCAGCTTACAGGGACGGGTTGAAGCTTTCTTT; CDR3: CASSLQGRVEAFF
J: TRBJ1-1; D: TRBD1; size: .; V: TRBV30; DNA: TGTGCCGGGACAGAAGTTATGAACACTGAAGCTTTCTTT; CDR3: CAGTEVMNTEAFF
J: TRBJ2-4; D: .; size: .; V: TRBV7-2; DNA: TGTGCCAGCAGCTTTAACAGGGACCTGGACATTCAGTACTTC; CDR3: CASSFNRDLDIQYF
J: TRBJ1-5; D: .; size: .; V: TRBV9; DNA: TGTGCCAGCGGGGGTCTTAGCAATCAGCCCCAGCATTTT; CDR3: CASGGLSNQPQHF
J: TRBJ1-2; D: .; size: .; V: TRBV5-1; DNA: TGCGCCAGCAGCTTGGATCAGGGGCGCAACTATGGCTACACCTTC; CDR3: CASSLDQGRNYGYTF
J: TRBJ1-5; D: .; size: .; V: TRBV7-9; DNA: TGTGCCAGCTCTGCGGGAGATCAGCCCCAGCATTTT; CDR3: CASSAGDQPQHF
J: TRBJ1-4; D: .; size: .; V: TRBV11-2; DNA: TGTGCCAGCAGCTTGGGGGGGCACCAGGGGACGTCGGAAAAACTGTTTTTT; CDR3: CASSLGGHQGTSEKLFF
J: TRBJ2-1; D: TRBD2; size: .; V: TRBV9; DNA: TGTGCCAGCAGCCCTCAGGGGGGGACTAGCGTCAATGAGCAGTTCTTC; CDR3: CASSPQGGTSVNEQFF
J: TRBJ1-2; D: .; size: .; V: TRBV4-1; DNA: TGCGCCAGCAGCCAAGTTCAAAGTGGCTACACCTTC; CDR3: CASSQVQSGYTF
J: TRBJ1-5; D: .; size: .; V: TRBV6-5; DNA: TGTGCCAGCAGTTACCCCCCCGGGGGGGGCAATCAGCCCCAGCATTTT; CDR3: CASSYPPGGGNQPQHF
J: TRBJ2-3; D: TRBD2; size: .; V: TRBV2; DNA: TGTGCCAGCAGGGTCGGACTAGCGGCTAGCACAGATACGCAGTATTTT; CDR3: CASRVGLAASTDTQYF
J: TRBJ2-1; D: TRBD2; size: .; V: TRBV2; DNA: TGTGCCAGCACGGCCGGGACTAGCGGTTACAATGAGCAGTTCTTC; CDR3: CASTAGTSGYNEQFF